This T cell receptor (beta chain) stems from a study of Ad26.COV2.S vaccination and SARS-CoV-2 variants. Study outcomes and limitations: An underestimation of total T cell responses may have resulted from the TCR breadth and depth analyses.

Specified treatment: 15 to 20 received Ad26.COV2.S at low or high dose, single or two shots; roughly five received placebo; per-sample allocation not given. Day 63 after the first injection of vaccine or placebo was the sampling time. It was an adult aged 18-55 years in Boston who was the donor. Sequencing used immunoSEQ multiplex PCR; TCRdb keeps in-frame clones, though not all of them. The table includes some 320,000 clones, around 81% detected once. The CDR3 has 13 amino acids. Germline CDR1 reads LNHDA; CDR2 reads SQIVND (reference sequence). The ends were cut back, 1 base at V and 2 bases at J, with 4 bases in the middle. On this clone: Its antigen is still unknown.

The material was peripheral blood, obtained in a trial of Ad26.COV2.S vaccine versus placebo. The receptor's source is a person between 18 and 59 years old who received the Ad26.COV2.S COVID-19 vaccine or a placebo. The J gene is TRBJ2-3, the V gene TRBV19, with no clear D. The CDR3 coding sequence is TGTGCCAGTAGTATAGTGGTCACAGATACGCAGTATTTT. Encoded protein: CASSIVVTDTQYF.